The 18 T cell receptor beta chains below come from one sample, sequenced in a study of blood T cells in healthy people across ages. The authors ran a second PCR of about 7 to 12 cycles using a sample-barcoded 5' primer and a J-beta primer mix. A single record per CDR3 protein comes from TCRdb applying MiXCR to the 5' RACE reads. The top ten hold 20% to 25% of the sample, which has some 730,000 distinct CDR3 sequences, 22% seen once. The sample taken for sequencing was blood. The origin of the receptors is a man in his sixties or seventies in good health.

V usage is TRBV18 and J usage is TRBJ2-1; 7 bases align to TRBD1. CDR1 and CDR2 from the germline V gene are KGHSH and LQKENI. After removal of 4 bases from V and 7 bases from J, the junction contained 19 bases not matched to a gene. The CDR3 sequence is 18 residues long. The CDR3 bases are TGTGCCAGCTCACTTACGCCTCTCGTCGGGACAGCTACAAATGAGCAGTTCTTC. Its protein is CASSLTPLVGTATNEQFF.

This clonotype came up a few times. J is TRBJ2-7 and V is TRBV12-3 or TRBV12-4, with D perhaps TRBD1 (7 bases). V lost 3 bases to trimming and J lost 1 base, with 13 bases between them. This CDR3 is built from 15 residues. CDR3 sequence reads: CASSFRPGGSYEQYF. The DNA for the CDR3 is TGTGCCAGCAGTTTCCGTCCAGGGGGGTCCTACGAGCAGTACTTC.

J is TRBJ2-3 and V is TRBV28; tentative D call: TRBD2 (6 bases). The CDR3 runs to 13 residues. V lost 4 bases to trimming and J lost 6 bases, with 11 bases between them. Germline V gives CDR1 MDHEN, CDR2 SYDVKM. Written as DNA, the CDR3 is TGTGCCAGCAGTTCCCGGGGGATCGATACGCAGTATTTT. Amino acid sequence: CASSSRGIDTQYF.

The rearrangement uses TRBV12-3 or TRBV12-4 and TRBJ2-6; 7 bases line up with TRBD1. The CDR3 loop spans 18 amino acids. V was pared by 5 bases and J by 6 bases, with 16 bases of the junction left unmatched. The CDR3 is CASSDRQGTAQVANVLTF. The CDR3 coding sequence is TGTGCCAGCAGTGATCGACAGGGTACAGCTCAAGTGGCCAACGTCCTGACTTTC.

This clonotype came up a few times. The CDR3 region has the DNA TGTGCCAGCAGTGTCGAGTACGGAAAATACGAGCAGTACTTC. This codes for CASSVEYGKYEQYF. The chain carries TRBV25-1 and TRBJ2-5; D unresolved. The end of the DNA is better explained by TRBJ2-7, so the J call may be wrong. Germline V gene sequence: CDR1 MGHDK, CDR2 SYGVNS. This CDR3 has 14 residues.

The CDR3 sequence: CASSSVTAASNTIYF. As DNA, the CDR3 is TGTGCCAGCAGCTCAGTGACAGCCGCCTCTAACACCATATATTTT. V gene TRBV7-6 combines with J gene TRBJ1-3, with a weak D call TRBD1 (5 bases). V shed 4 bases and J shed 7 bases, with 17 bases lying between them. The germline gives CDR1 SGHVS, CDR2 FNYEAQ. The CDR3 has 15 amino acids.

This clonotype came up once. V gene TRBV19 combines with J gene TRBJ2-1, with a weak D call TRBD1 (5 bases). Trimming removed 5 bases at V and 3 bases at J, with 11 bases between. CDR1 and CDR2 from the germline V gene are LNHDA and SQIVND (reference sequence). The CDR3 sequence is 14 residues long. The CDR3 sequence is CASSWAGYYNEQFF. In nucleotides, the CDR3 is TGTGCCAGTAGTTGGGCAGGGTACTACAATGAGCAGTTCTTC.

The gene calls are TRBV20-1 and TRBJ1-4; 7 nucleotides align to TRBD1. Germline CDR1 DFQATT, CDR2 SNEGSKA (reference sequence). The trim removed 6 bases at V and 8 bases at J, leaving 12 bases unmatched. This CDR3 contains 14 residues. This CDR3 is CSAPAGGGDEKLFF. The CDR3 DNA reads TGCAGTGCCCCAGCGGGAGGGGGCGACGAAAAACTGTTTTTT.

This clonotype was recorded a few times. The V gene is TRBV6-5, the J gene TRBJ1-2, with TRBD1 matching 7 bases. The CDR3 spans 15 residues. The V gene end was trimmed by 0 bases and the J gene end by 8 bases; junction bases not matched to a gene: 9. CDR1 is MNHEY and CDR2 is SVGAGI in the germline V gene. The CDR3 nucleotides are TGTGCCAGCAGTTACTCGATAAAGAGGGGGCACGGCTACACCTTC. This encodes CASSYSIKRGHGYTF.

The CDR3 region is CASNPGATNEKLFF. In DNA form, the CDR3 reads TGTGCCAGCAATCCGGGAGCAACTAATGAAAAACTGTTTTTT. The rearrangement uses TRBV2 and TRBJ1-4; D call uncertain. The CDR3 extends over 14 amino acids. V was clipped by 7 bases and J by 0 bases, with 9 bases between them. Germline lookup yields CDR1 SNHLY and CDR2 FYNNEI.

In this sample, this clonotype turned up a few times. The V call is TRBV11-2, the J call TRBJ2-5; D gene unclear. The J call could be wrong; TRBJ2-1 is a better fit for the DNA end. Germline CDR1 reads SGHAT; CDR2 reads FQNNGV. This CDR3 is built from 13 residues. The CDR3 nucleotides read TGTGCCAGCAGCTTAGTAGTTCCGGGTGAGCAGTTCTTC. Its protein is CASSLVVPGEQFF.

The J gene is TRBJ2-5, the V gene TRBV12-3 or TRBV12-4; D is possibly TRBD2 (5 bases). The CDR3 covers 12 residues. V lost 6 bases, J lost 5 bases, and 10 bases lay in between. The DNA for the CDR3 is TGTGCCAGCAGAAGGACTGGGGAGACCCAGTACTTC. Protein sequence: CASRRTGETQYF.

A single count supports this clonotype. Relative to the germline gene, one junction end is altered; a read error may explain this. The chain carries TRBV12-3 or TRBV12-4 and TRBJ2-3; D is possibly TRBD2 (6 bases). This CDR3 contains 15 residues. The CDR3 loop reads CASTYLAGSTGTQYF. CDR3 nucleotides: TGTGCCAGCACCTATTTGGCGGGGAGCACAGGTACGCAGTATTTT.

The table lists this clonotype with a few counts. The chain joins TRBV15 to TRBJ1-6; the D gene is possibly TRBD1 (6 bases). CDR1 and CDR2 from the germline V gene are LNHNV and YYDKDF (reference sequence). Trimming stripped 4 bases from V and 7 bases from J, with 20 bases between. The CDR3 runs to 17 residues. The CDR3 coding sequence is TGTGCCACCAGCATATACCCCGGGGGCGCGATCAATTCACCCCTCCACTTT. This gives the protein CATSIYPGGAINSPLHF.

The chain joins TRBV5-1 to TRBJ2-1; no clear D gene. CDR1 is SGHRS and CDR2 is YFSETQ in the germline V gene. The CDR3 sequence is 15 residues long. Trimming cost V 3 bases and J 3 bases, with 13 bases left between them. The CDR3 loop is CASSSVGQDYNEQFF. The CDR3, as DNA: TGCGCCAGCAGCTCGGTCGGGCAGGACTACAATGAGCAGTTCTTC.

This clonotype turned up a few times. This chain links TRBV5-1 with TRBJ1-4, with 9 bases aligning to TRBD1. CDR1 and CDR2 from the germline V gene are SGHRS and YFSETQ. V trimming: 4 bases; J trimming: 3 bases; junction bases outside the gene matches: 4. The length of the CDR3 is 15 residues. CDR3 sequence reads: CASSGGQGSNEKLFF. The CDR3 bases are TGCGCCAGCAGCGGGGGACAGGGTTCTAATGAAAAACTGTTTTTT.

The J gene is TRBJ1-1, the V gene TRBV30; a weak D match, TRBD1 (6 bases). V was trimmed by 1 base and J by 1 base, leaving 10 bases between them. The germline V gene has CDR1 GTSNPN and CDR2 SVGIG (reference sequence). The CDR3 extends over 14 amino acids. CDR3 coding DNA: TGTGCCTGGAGTGCGGGACACAAGAACACTGAAGCTTTCTTT. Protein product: CAWSAGHKNTEAFF.

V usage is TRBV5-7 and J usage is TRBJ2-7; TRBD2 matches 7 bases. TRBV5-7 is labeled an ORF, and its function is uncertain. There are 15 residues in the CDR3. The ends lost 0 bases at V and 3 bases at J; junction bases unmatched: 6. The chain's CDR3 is CASSLVREGYYEQYV. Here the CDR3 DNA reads TGTGCCAGCAGCTTGGTCAGGGAGGGATACTACGAGCAGTACGTC.